This TCR beta chain originates from a study of T cell responses to AZD1222 COVID-19 vaccine. Assay: immunoSEQ multiplex PCR; the TCRdb copy retains only in-frame clones and omits some. Of some 150,000 clones in the sample, about 92% were seen once. The CDR3 covers 16 residues. Looked up from germline, CDR1 is SGHRS and CDR2 is YFSETQ. With 0 bases clipped from V and 6 bases from J, the junction kept 6 bases outside the gene matches. The source material was peripheral blood, sampled on day 0 of AZD1222 vaccination. The rearrangement links TRBV5-1 to TRBJ1-6, with 7 bases fitting TRBD1. This TCR was sampled from an adult in good health. CDR3 loop: CASSLGLGGLNSPLHF. The CDR3 nucleotides are TGCGCCAGCAGCTTGGGGTTAGGGGGCCTTAATTCACCCCTCCACTTT.